This T cell receptor beta chain was sequenced in a study of T cells in Graves' hyperthyroidism and ophthalmopathy. From germline, CDR1 is SGHNT and CDR2 YENEEA. Germline trimming cut 0 bases from V and 5 bases from J; bases unmatched to any gene: 11. The CDR3 loop spans 18 amino acids. This clonotype has only a few counts. It was RNA transcripts that yielded the amplified TCR beta CDR3 regions. TCR CDR3 underwent first-round RT-PCR with the HTBI primer set. TCRdb called the multiplex PCR reads again in MiXCR, with one record for every CDR3 protein. The table has 450,000 to 650,000 distinct CDR3 sequences, 12% to 15% seen once; the top ten hold over 6%. Uncontrolled infection, other autoimmune disease, pregnancy and lactation each barred patients from inclusion. Diagnoses were made from clinical symptoms, serum measures (thyroxine and TRAb), thyroid ultrasound and orbital computed tomography.

Specimen: blood. The sequence came from a woman aged 18 to 35 with Graves' ophthalmopathy. V is TRBV11-3 and J is TRBJ2-7, with 12 bases fitting TRBD2. In nucleotides, the CDR3 is TGTGCCAGCAGCTTAGAGACTAGCGGGAGCATCTCTCGGGACGAGCAGTACTTC. This sequence encodes CASSLETSGSISRDEQYF.